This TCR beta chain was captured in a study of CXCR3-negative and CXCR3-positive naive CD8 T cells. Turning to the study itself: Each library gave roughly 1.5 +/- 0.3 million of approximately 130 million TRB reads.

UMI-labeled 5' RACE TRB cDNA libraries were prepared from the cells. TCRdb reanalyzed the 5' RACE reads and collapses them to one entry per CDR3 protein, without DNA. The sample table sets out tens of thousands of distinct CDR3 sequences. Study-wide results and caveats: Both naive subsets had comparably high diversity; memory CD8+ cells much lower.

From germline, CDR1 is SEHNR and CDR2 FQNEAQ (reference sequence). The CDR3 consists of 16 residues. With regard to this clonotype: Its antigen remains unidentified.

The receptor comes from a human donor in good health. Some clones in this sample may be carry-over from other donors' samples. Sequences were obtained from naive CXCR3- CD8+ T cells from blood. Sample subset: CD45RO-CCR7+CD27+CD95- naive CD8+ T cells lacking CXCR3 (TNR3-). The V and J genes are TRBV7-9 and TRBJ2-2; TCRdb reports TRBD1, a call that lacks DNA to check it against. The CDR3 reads CASRPTSGPGTGELFF.